This TCR beta chain is from a study of CD8 T cells in Susac syndrome. Sequencing of TCR beta was undertaken in CD8+ and CD4+ T cells derived from blood. Controls were age- and sex-matched healthy donors. Negative isolation was used for CD8+ and CD4+ T cells, and FACS enrichment was applied to TEMRA cells. Random hexamers primed reverse transcription of roughly 0.5 to 1 ug RNA. TCR beta CDR3 was amplified by immunoSEQ multiplex PCR. This amplification extended across 54 Vbeta and 13 Jbeta segments. TCRdb re-analysed the immunoSEQ multiplex PCR reads in MiXCR, keeping a single row per CDR3 protein. The repertoire holds 150,000 to 200,000 distinct CDR3 sequences, with approximately 93% as singletons. Per germline, CDR1 KGHSY and CDR2 FQNENV. Trimming pared 0 bases from V and 3 bases from J, leaving 14 bases between. There are 16 residues in the CDR3.

V usage is TRBV16 and J usage is TRBJ1-2; D might be TRBD1 (6 bases). The sequence came from a human donor in good health. The sample comprised CD4+ T cells from PBMCs. The CDR3 DNA reads as TGTGCCAGCAGCCAATCTGACATGGGGGCTGACTATGGCTACACCTTC. Protein: CASSQSDMGADYGYTF.